These 23 T cell receptor beta chains originate from one sample sequenced in a study of T-cell reconstitution after alpha-beta-depleted transplantation in children. The TCRbeta library was prepared with unique molecular identifiers. TCRdb reprocessed the PCR reads with MiXCR, giving one entry per CDR3 protein. The sample contains 700,000 to 950,000 distinct CDR3 sequences, around 15% of which appear only once. The material sequenced was PBMCs, mostly from graft donor cells, taken 360 days after TCRalphabeta/CD19-depleted stem cell transplant. Receptors originate from a male patient younger than 18 who had a stem cell transplant for acute lymphoblastic leukemia, so the T cells may come from the graft donor.

This clonotype appeared a few times. The gene calls are TRBV4-1 and TRBJ2-7; no reliable D call. Trimming stripped 0 bases from V and 3 bases from J, with 9 bases between. From germline, CDR1 is MGHRA and CDR2 YSYEKL. The CDR3 spans 14 residues. The CDR3 spells CASSQERPGYEQYF. CDR3 DNA: TGCGCCAGCAGCCAAGAACGTCCGGGCTACGAGCAGTACTTC.

This clonotype was seen a few times. This rearrangement joins TRBV6-5 to TRBJ2-7; 7 bases map to TRBD1. Losses at the gene ends were 4 bases for V and 4 bases for J; bases not matched to a gene: 7. The germline V gene has CDR1 MNHEY and CDR2 SVGAGI. The CDR3 is made up of 14 amino acids. CDR3 sequence: CASSSDRDDYEQYF. The DNA of the CDR3 is TGTGCCAGCAGTTCCGACAGGGATGATTACGAGCAGTACTTC.

This clonotype was seen a few times. The chain couples TRBV5-1 to TRBJ2-7; 8 bases match TRBD1. J lost 3 bases, V lost 0 bases, and 5 bases had no gene match. This CDR3 has 15 residues. CDR1 SGHRS and CDR2 YFSETQ come from the germline V gene. CDR3 bases: TGCGCCAGCAGCTTGGTGACAGGGGATGGCTACGAGCAGTACTTC. Its protein product is CASSLVTGDGYEQYF.

The chain combines TRBV5-4 with TRBJ2-1; 12 bases match TRBD2. V lost 4 bases, J lost 2 bases, and 4 bases stayed unmatched. Germline V gene data show CDR1 as SGHNT and CDR2 as YYREEE (reference sequence). This CDR3 has 16 amino acids. The CDR3 loop reads CASSRLAGAPYNEQFF. DNA of the CDR3: TGTGCCAGCAGCAGACTAGCGGGAGCCCCCTACAATGAGCAGTTCTTC.

This clonotype was detected a few times. J is TRBJ2-1 and V is TRBV9; 10 bases fit TRBD2. CDR1 SGDLS and CDR2 YYNGEE come from the germline V gene. The V gene end was trimmed by 3 bases and the J gene end by 12 bases; junction bases not matched to a gene: 18. CDR3 size: 17 residues. DNA for the CDR3: TGTGCCAGCAGCGCCAGAGGGTCCAGCGGGAGGGCCGTATCGCAGTTCTTC. This gives the protein CASSARGSSGRAVSQFF.

This clonotype was seen repeatedly, ten times or more. The V gene is TRBV5-1, the J gene TRBJ2-5; TRBD1 is a possible D gene (6 bases). The germline CDR1 and CDR2 sequences are SGHRS and YFSETQ. The CDR3 covers 16 residues. V was trimmed by 4 bases and J by 0 bases, leaving 16 bases between them. CDR3 sequence: CASSRSPQGNQETQYF. DNA for the CDR3: TGCGCCAGCAGCCGATCCCCACAGGGAAACCAAGAGACCCAGTACTTC. Full variable domain (rest looked up from reference TRBV5-1 and TRBJ2-5): KAGVTQTPRYLIKTRGQQVTLSCSPISGHRSVSWYQQTPGQGLQFLFEYFSETQRNKGNFPGRFSGRQFSNSRSEMNVSTLELGDSALYLCASSRSPQGNQETQYFGPGTRLLVL.

The chain joins TRBV14 to TRBJ2-2; possible D gene TRBD2, 5 bases. Per germline, CDR1 SGHDN and CDR2 FVKESK. The CDR3 totals 15 residues. Trimming took off 0 bases at V and 6 bases at J, with 11 bases between the two ends. The CDR3 DNA follows: TGTGCCAGCAGCCAAGAAAGCGGCTTTCCCGGGGAGCTGTTTTTT. Amino acids: CASSQESGFPGELFF. The full variable domain, with the rest looked up from reference TRBV14 and TRBJ2-2, is EAGVTQFPSHSVIEKGQTVTLRCDPISGHDNLYWYRRVMGKEIKFLLHFVKESKQDESGMPNNRFLAERTGGTYSTLKVQPAELEDSGVYFCASSQESGFPGELFFGEGSRLTVL.

This clonotype was detected only a few times. The chain employs TRBV5-1 and TRBJ2-7; the match to TRBD2 covers 11 bases. The J segment lost 5 bases and the V segment lost 4 bases, leaving 8 bases of the junction unmatched. The CDR3 spans 15 residues. The germline CDR1 and CDR2 sequences are SGHRS and YFSETQ. The CDR3 DNA follows: TGCGCCAGCAGCCATAGCGGGAGGGCCGGCGACGAGCAGTACTTC. The encoded protein is CASSHSGRAGDEQYF.

This clonotype was recorded a few times. The chain has TRBV2 and TRBJ1-1; D is uncertain. The CDR3 loop spans 12 amino acids. Germline CDR1 SNHLY, CDR2 FYNNEI. The ends were cut back, 4 bases at V and 7 bases at J, with 10 bases in the middle. CDR3 coding DNA: TGTGCCAGCAGTGCATTTGGGTTTGAAGCTTTCTTT. The encoded protein is CASSAFGFEAFF.

In its sample, this clonotype was seen many times. An end of the junction differs from the germline gene, which may be a read error. This chain uses TRBV7-3 with TRBJ1-1; D call uncertain. CDR3 size: 13 residues. Germline-derived CDR1 and CDR2 are SGHTA and FQGTGA. CDR3 loop: CASSLLVNTEAFF. As DNA, the CDR3 is TGCGCCAGCAGCTTACTGGTTAACACTGAAGCTTTCTTT.

This clonotype appeared many times. The chain links TRBV2 to TRBJ2-1; TRBD2 is a possible D gene (6 bases). V was pared by 6 bases and J by 6 bases, with 15 bases between. CDR1 and CDR2 (germline): SNHLY, FYNNEI. The CDR3 is 14 amino acids. This chain's CDR3 is CASRETGLLNEQFF. The CDR3, as DNA: TGTGCCAGCAGGGAAACTGGACTACTCAATGAGCAGTTCTTC.

In its sample, this clonotype was seen a few times. The chain is built from TRBV21-1 and TRBJ2-5; TRBD2, the D gene given by the table, was not confirmed from the DNA. TRBV21-1 is a listed pseudogene. The CDR3 runs to 14 residues. The CDR3 protein is CASSKGRREETQYF. CDR3 nucleotides: TGTGCCAGCAGCAAAGGGAGGAGGGAAGAGACCCAGTACTTC.

The chain couples TRBV7-8 to TRBJ2-7, with D maybe TRBD2 (6 bases). The germline V gene encodes CDR1 SGHVS and CDR2 FQNEAQ. The germline V and J ends were trimmed by 4 bases and 3 bases, with 13 bases remaining between them. This CDR3 has 14 amino acids. CDR3 loop: CASSSRRGLYEQYF. DNA for the CDR3: TGTGCCAGCAGCTCAAGGCGGGGCCTCTACGAGCAGTACTTC.

CDR3 in amino acids: CASSLDPDGSYEQYF. In DNA form, the CDR3 reads TGCGCCAGCAGCTTGGACCCGGACGGATCCTACGAGCAGTACTTC. The V gene is TRBV5-1, the J gene TRBJ2-7; D gene unclear. V lost 0 bases, J lost 1 base, and 11 bases lay in between. The CDR3 spans 15 residues. Per germline, CDR1 SGHRS and CDR2 YFSETQ.

This clonotype was detected only a few times. The V and J genes are TRBV19 and TRBJ2-6; D is possibly TRBD2 (5 bases). This CDR3 has 16 amino acids. The germline V gene encodes CDR1 LNHDA and CDR2 SQIVND (reference sequence). V lost 6 bases, J lost 2 bases, and 14 bases lay in between. The CDR3 is CASRTSSRAGANVLTF. CDR3 DNA sequence: TGTGCCAGTAGGACCTCATCGAGGGCTGGGGCCAACGTCCTGACTTTC.

This clonotype has a handful of counts. V is TRBV3-1 and J is TRBJ2-1, with a possible D match to TRBD1 (5 bases). The CDR3 runs to 14 residues. V was pared by 4 bases and J by 3 bases, with 10 bases between. Germline CDR1 reads LGHDT; CDR2 reads YNNKEL (reference sequence). CDR3 nucleotides: TGTGCCAGCAGCCCTAATAGGGGCTACAATGAGCAGTTCTTC. Protein: CASSPNRGYNEQFF.

The genes are TRBV5-1 and TRBJ1-2; 10 positions match TRBD1. V trimming: 4 bases; J trimming: 3 bases; junction bases outside the gene matches: 3. The CDR3 extends over 14 amino acids. From germline, CDR1 is SGHRS and CDR2 YFSETQ. CDR3 loop: CASSQDRGDYGYTF. The CDR3 bases are TGCGCCAGCAGCCAGGACAGGGGGGACTATGGCTACACCTTC.

This sequence joins TRBV11-2 and TRBJ2-2; D unresolved. Between the trimmed V and J ends, which lost 11 bases and 5 bases, there was a span of 12 bases. The CDR3 length is 12 residues. Germline V lookup: CDR1 SGHAT, CDR2 FQNNGV. CDR3 region: CASAEITGELFF. The DNA of the CDR3 is TGTGCCTCCGCCGAGATTACCGGGGAGCTGTTTTTT.

The V and J genes are TRBV6-1 and TRBJ1-1, with D uncertain. V gave up 6 bases and J gave up 11 bases, with 10 bases separating them. Germline loops: CDR1 MNHNS, CDR2 SASEGT. The CDR3 covers 10 residues. The CDR3 loop reads CASRARLAFF. The CDR3 bases are TGTGCCAGCAGGGCCCGTTTGGCTTTCTTT.

The sample holds many counts of this clonotype. The gene calls are TRBV12-3 or TRBV12-4 and TRBJ2-1; 11 bases line up with TRBD1. The V and J ends lost 4 bases and 9 bases, in that order; junction bases with no gene match: 5. CDR3 length equals 14 residues. The CDR3 is CASSSGQGASEQFF. The CDR3 DNA reads TGTGCCAGCAGTTCCGGACAGGGGGCTAGTGAGCAGTTCTTC.

This clonotype appeared many times. V gene TRBV29-1 combines with J gene TRBJ2-7, with D maybe TRBD2 (6 bases). CDR3 length: 14 amino acids. CDR1 and CDR2 (germline): SQVTM, ANQGSEA. The V and J ends lost 4 bases and 3 bases respectively, with 16 bases between them. The CDR3 is CSVGLKGLSYEQYF. The DNA for the CDR3 is TGCAGCGTTGGACTGAAGGGACTGAGCTACGAGCAGTACTTC.

This clonotype was counted a few times. This chain connects TRBV5-1 to TRBJ2-7; no clear D gene. Germline CDR1 is SGHRS and CDR2 is YFSETQ. V lost 2 bases, J lost 3 bases, and 21 bases lay in between. This CDR3 contains 17 residues. Here the CDR3 DNA reads TGCGCCAGCAGCTTAAACCTATTTCCCCCTCTCTACTACGAGCAGTACTTC. Translation: CASSLNLFPPLYYEQYF.

This clonotype has only a few counts. The chain joins TRBV29-1 to TRBJ2-7, with 9 bases that match TRBD1. With 1 base clipped from V and 3 bases from J, the junction kept 7 bases outside the gene matches. The V gene's germline CDR1 is SQVTM and CDR2 ANQGSEA. There are 15 residues in the CDR3. CDR3 in amino acids: CSVEVRTDRGYEQYF. The CDR3 bases are TGCAGCGTTGAAGTTCGTACGGACAGGGGCTACGAGCAGTACTTC.